What follows are 14 T cell receptor beta chains derived from one specimen sequenced in a study of blood T cell repertoires in COVID-19. Profiled with immunoSEQ multiplex PCR; TCRdb holds only in-frame clones, not every one. The repertoire holds about 47,000 clones, with approximately 91% as singletons. Material: peripheral blood. Receptor source: a man aged 45-65 years with active COVID-19.

The rearrangement links TRBV5-1 to TRBJ2-3; D is unresolved. Germline V gives CDR1 SGHRS, CDR2 YFSETQ. This CDR3 region has 13 residues. Trimming took off 4 bases at V and 6 bases at J, with 12 bases between the two ends. DNA of the CDR3: TGCGCCAGCAGCCCGGCGGTATCGGATACGCAGTATTTT. Translation gives CASSPAVSDTQYF.

This clone was counted between two and nine times. The genes are TRBV19 and TRBJ1-1, with 9 bases fitting TRBD1. The length of the CDR3 is 13 residues. V trimming: 5 bases; J trimming: 4 bases; junction bases outside the gene matches: 2. Germline values: CDR1 LNHDA, CDR2 SQIVND (reference sequence). The CDR3 spells CASSWTGATEAFF. The DNA for the CDR3 is TGTGCCAGTAGTTGGACAGGGGCCACTGAAGCTTTCTTT.

The rearrangement joins TRBV5-4 to TRBJ2-5, with 7 bases identical to TRBD1. In germline, CDR1 is SGHNT, CDR2 YYREEE (reference sequence). The CDR3 covers 14 residues. V trimming: 0 bases; J trimming: 5 bases; junction bases outside the gene matches: 4. The CDR3 DNA reads TGTGCCAGCAGCTTGGGACAGGGACCCGAGACCCAGTACTTC. Translation: CASSLGQGPETQYF.

The chain joins TRBV6-2 or TRBV6-3 to TRBJ2-1, with TRBD1 matching over 7 bases. The V and J ends lost 2 bases and 8 bases, in that order; junction bases with no gene match: 6. The length of the CDR3 is 14 residues. Germline CDR1 and CDR2: MNHEY and SVGEGT. CDR3 nucleotides: TGTGCCAGCAGTTACGACAGGGTTTTTGATGAGCAGTTCTTC. Its protein product is CASSYDRVFDEQFF.

The chain is built from TRBV25-1 and TRBJ2-3; D perhaps matches TRBD2 (6 bases). V was shortened by 3 bases and J by 2 bases, with 6 bases between the two germline ends. Looked up from germline, CDR1 is MGHDK and CDR2 is SYGVNS. The CDR3 is 13 residues long. DNA for the CDR3: TGTGCCAGCAGTGAGGACTACACAGATACGCAGTATTTT. Translation gives CASSEDYTDTQYF.

This chain uses TRBV5-1 with TRBJ1-2; D uncertain. Per germline, CDR1 SGHRS and CDR2 YFSETQ. The V gene lost 4 bases and the J gene lost 4 bases, with 5 bases spanning the gap. There are 11 residues in the CDR3. The CDR3 nucleotides are TGCGCCAGCAGCGGCGGCTATGGCTACACCTTC. The encoded protein is CASSGGYGYTF.

The rearrangement uses TRBV5-1 and TRBJ2-3; D remains unclear. This CDR3 is built from 14 residues. Per the germline V gene, CDR1 is SGHRS and CDR2 is YFSETQ. Trimming cost V 0 bases and J 2 bases, with 7 bases left between them. CDR3 protein: CASSLEYNTDTQYF. The CDR3 region has the DNA TGCGCCAGCAGCTTGGAATACAACACAGATACGCAGTATTTT.

The V gene is TRBV9, the J gene TRBJ1-6; TRBD1 matches 11 bases. The V segment lost 0 bases and the J segment 2 bases; nucleotides outside the gene matches: 1. Germline assignment: CDR1 SGDLS and CDR2 YYNGEE. The CDR3 extends over 17 amino acids. Written as DNA, the CDR3 is TGTGCCAGCAGCGTAGCGGGACAGGGGGCCTATAATTCACCCCTCCACTTT. As protein: CASSVAGQGAYNSPLHF.

The J gene is TRBJ2-1, the V gene TRBV19; TRBD2 matches 7 bases. CDR1 LNHDA and CDR2 SQIVND come from the germline V gene (reference sequence). V dropped 8 bases and J dropped 4; count of bases not matched to a gene: 2. The CDR3 contains 12 residues. For the CDR3, the DNA is TGTGCCAGTCGAGCGGGATACAATGAGCAGTTCTTC. Residues: CASRAGYNEQFF.

For the CDR3, the DNA is TGTGCCAGCTGGGAGCGGGGGGGCTTCACTGAGCAGTTCTTC. Translated: CASWERGGFTEQFF. This sequence joins TRBV6-5 and TRBJ2-1; 10 bases fit TRBD2. This CDR3 contains 14 residues. V gave up 8 bases and J gave up 9 bases; unmatched junction bases: 10. Germline CDR1 is MNHEY and CDR2 is SVGAGI.

This clone was picked up a small number of times. The chain employs TRBV3-1 (or the pseudogene TRBV3-2) and TRBJ1-6; D is uncertain. V lost 1 base, J lost 3 bases, and 4 bases lay in between. The CDR3 runs to 14 residues. Germline values: CDR1 LGHDT, CDR2 YNNKEL (reference sequence). For the CDR3, the DNA is TGTGCCAGCAGCCAAGCCAGCTATAATTCACCCCTCCACTTT. Translation gives CASSQASYNSPLHF.

The table lists this clone with a count of one. V gene TRBV24-1 combines with J gene TRBJ2-1; 10 bases map to TRBD2. The CDR3 has 15 residues. J was trimmed by 9 bases and V by 3 bases; bases with no gene match: 7. Germline-derived CDR1 and CDR2 are KGHDR and SFDVKD. The CDR3 is CATSDPGTSVGEQFF. The CDR3 DNA follows: TGTGCCACCAGTGATCCCGGGACTAGCGTCGGTGAGCAGTTCTTC.

This chain uses TRBV29-1 with TRBJ2-1, with TRBD2 matching 11 bases. CDR3 length equals 14 residues. In germline, CDR1 is SQVTM, CDR2 ANQGSEA. Trimming cost V 6 bases and J 6 bases; bases outside gene matches: 7. The CDR3 DNA follows: TGCAGCGTCCGACTAGCGGGACTAGCCAATGAGCAGTTCTTC. This gives the protein CSVRLAGLANEQFF.

The chain recombines TRBV27 with TRBJ1-5; D remains unclear. V gave up 4 bases and J gave up 0 bases, with 7 bases separating them. Germline V gene lookup returns CDR1 MNHEY and CDR2 SMNVEV (reference sequence). The CDR3 loop spans 14 amino acids. CDR3 protein: CASSWGDSNQPQHF. The CDR3 DNA sequence: TGTGCCAGCAGTTGGGGAGATAGCAATCAGCCCCAGCATTTT.